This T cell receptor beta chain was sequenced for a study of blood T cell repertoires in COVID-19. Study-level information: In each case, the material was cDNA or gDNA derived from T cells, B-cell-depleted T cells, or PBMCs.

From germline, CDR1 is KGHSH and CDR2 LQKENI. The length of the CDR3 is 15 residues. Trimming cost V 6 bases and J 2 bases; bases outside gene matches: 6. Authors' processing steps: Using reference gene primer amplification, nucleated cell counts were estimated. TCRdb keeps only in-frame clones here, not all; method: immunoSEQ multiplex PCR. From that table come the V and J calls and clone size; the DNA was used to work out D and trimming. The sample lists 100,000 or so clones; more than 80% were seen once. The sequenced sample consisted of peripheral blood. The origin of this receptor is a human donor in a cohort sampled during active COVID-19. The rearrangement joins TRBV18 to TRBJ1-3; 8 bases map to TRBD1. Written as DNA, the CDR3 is TGTGCCAGCTCCTCGGACAGGGCGGCTGGAAACACCATATATTTT. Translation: CASSSDRAAGNTIYF.